The present TCR beta chain was sequenced within a study of vaccination effects on CD4 cells after COVID-19. Germline CDR1 and CDR2: SGHTA and FQGNSA. V lost 2 bases to trimming and J lost 10 bases, with 15 bases between them. This CDR3 is built from 15 residues. Note on this clone: Its target is not known.

Viral peptide pools were used in the ViraFEST assay to expand antigen-specific CD4+ T cells, and sequencing came afterward. Culturing for about 10 days preceded CD4+ T cell isolation. Prior SARS-CoV-2 infection was absent in the vaccine recipients, as shown by negative nucleocapsid antibodies. Data came from immunoSEQ multiplex PCR; TCRdb stores just in-frame clones and leaves some out. The sample records 55,000 to 80,000 clones, around 72% being singletons. The sequencing here drew on CD4+ T cells from PBMCs cultured with HCoV-OC43 spike peptides, taken before COVID-19 vaccination. Specified subset: HCoV-OC43 spike overlapping peptide pool stimulation. This receptor was identified in a human donor who received a COVID-19 vaccine. V usage is TRBV7-2 and J usage is TRBJ1-6, with no clear D. This CDR3 is CASSLTEGVGSPLHF. The CDR3 nucleotides read TGTGCCAGCAGCTTAACAGAGGGCGTCGGATCACCCCTCCACTTT.